These 3 T cell receptor beta chains share one sample of origin, sequenced in a study of blood T cell repertoires in COVID-19. The data were produced by immunoSEQ multiplex PCR, yet TCRdb's version contains in-frame clones alone and is incomplete. The sample has some 62,000 clones, about 88% seen once. Sequenced: peripheral blood. The receptors were sampled from a human donor in a cohort sampled during active COVID-19.

This rearrangement joins TRBV5-1 to TRBJ1-4; D is unresolved. V was trimmed by 4 bases and J by 8 bases, leaving 18 bases between them. CDR3 length equals 15 residues. The V gene's germline CDR1 is SGHRS and CDR2 YFSETQ. The CDR3 here is CASSRASGEVEKLFF. As DNA, the CDR3 is TGCGCCAGCAGCCGCGCCAGTGGAGAGGTAGAAAAACTGTTTTTT.

V gene TRBV5-6 combines with J gene TRBJ1-2, with 10 bases identical to TRBD1. V lost 8 bases to trimming and J lost 0 bases; unmatched junction nucleotides: 7. Germline V CDR1 and CDR2: SGHDT, YYEEEE. The CDR3 spans 15 residues. DNA for the CDR3: TGTGCCAGTGACAGGGGGCGTTTGGCTAACTATGGCTACACCTTC. Protein sequence: CASDRGRLANYGYTF.

This rearrangement joins TRBV5-1 to TRBJ2-1, with 9 positions matching TRBD1. V trimming: 4 bases; J trimming: 7 bases; junction bases outside the gene matches: 15. Germline CDR1 is SGHRS and CDR2 is YFSETQ. The CDR3 covers 17 residues. DNA of the CDR3: TGCGCCAGCAGCGCCGGGACAGGGCTGAGTTATAGGAATGAGCAGTTCTTC. Translated, it gives CASSAGTGLSYRNEQFF.